The T cell receptor (beta chain) described here comes from a study of T cell changes during pregnancy in multiple sclerosis. CDR3 length: 15 amino acids. Germline values: CDR1 SGHRS, CDR2 YFSETQ. Trimming took off 4 bases at V and 2 bases at J, with 13 bases between the two ends. TCRdb's copy holds only in-frame clones and misses some; the assay was immunoSEQ multiplex PCR. This sample has 65,000 to 85,000 clones, with around 90% found just once. This sample comprised peripheral blood, obtained in the third trimester of pregnancy. The clonotype was recovered from a female donor with multiple sclerosis, enrolled in a pregnancy study. The genes are TRBV5-1 and TRBJ2-1; D unresolved. This chain's CDR3 is CASSLTETPYNEQFF. In nucleotides, the CDR3 is TGCGCCAGCAGCCTAACAGAAACCCCCTACAATGAGCAGTTCTTC. The full variable domain, rest sourced from reference TRBV5-1 and TRBJ2-1, is KAGVTQTPRYLIKTRGQQVTLSCSPISGHRSVSWYQQTPGQGLQFLFEYFSETQRNKGNFPGRFSGRQFSNSRSEMNVSTLELGDSALYLCASSLTETPYNEQFFGPGTRLTVL.